This is a list of T cell receptor beta chains from one sample in a study of vaccination and CD4 T cells after COVID-19. These TCRs are of unknown antigen specificity. TCRdb re-called the PCR reads with MiXCR, one entry per CDR3 protein. This sample carries 2,500 to 3,000 distinct CDR3 sequences, under 45% of them seen once, and the ten largest clones take around two fifths. Sequenced sample: CD4+ T cells from blood, cultured in vitro. The receptors stem from a human donor in good health. CDR3s include the opening cysteine and the closing phenylalanine or tryptophan. Each record gives: V gene, clone size, CDR3 length, D gene, J gene, CDR3 DNA, CDR3 protein. A D gene is named only where the DNA matches it firmly. Expanded clones get a size class; other rows say once, few or many, or leave the size out.

v_gene: TRBV5-4; abundance: .; len: 16; d_gene: TRBD2; j_gene: TRBJ2-3; CDR3nt: TGTGCCAGCAGCGACGGGGGACTAACTAGCACAGATACGCAGTATTTT; CDR3aa: CASSDGGLTSTDTQYF
v_gene: TRBV28; abundance: .; len: 16; d_gene: .; j_gene: TRBJ1-1; CDR3nt: TGTGCCAGCAGCTCCCCCCAGACAGGAAAGAACACTGAAGCTTTCTTT; CDR3aa: CASSSPQTGKNTEAFF
v_gene: TRBV24-1; abundance: .; len: 13; d_gene: .; j_gene: TRBJ1-2; CDR3nt: TGTGCCACCAGTAAAGGGGTTAACTATGGCTACACCTTC; CDR3aa: CATSKGVNYGYTF
v_gene: TRBV6-4; abundance: .; len: 16; d_gene: TRBD2; j_gene: TRBJ2-7; CDR3nt: TGTGCCAGCAGTGGGTTGACTAGCGGGATCTCCTACGAGCAGTACTTC; CDR3aa: CASSGLTSGISYEQYF
v_gene: TRBV20-1; abundance: .; len: 13; d_gene: TRBD1; j_gene: TRBJ1-4; CDR3nt: TGCAGTGCTCGGGACAGGGGTCACGAAAAACTGTTTTTT; CDR3aa: CSARDRGHEKLFF
v_gene: TRBV6-2/TRBV6-3; abundance: .; len: 15; d_gene: .; j_gene: TRBJ1-6; CDR3nt: TGTGCCGGCTTTTTGGGCCCGGGTCATAATTCACCCCTCCACTTT; CDR3aa: CAGFLGPGHNSPLHF
v_gene: TRBV5-6; abundance: .; len: 12; d_gene: .; j_gene: TRBJ2-7; CDR3nt: TGTGCCAGCAGCCGGACAAGCTACGAGCAGTACTTC; CDR3aa: CASSRTSYEQYF
v_gene: TRBV28; abundance: few; len: 14; d_gene: TRBD1; j_gene: TRBJ1-5; CDR3nt: TGTGCCAGCAGTTCGACAGGGAGCGATCAGCCCCAGCATTTT; CDR3aa: CASSSTGSDQPQHF
v_gene: TRBV4-3; abundance: few; len: 14; d_gene: .; j_gene: TRBJ1-1; CDR3nt: TGCGCCAGCAGCCAAGGTCCGGGTGGGGCGGCAGCTTTCTTT; CDR3aa: CASSQGPGGAAAFF
v_gene: TRBV24-1; abundance: large; len: 11; d_gene: .; j_gene: TRBJ2-7; CDR3nt: TGTGCCACCATGGACAGCTACGAGCAGTACTTC; CDR3aa: CATMDSYEQYF
v_gene: TRBV20-1; abundance: .; len: 12; d_gene: .; j_gene: TRBJ1-5; CDR3nt: TGCAGCTCAGGGGTGGGCAATCAGCCCCAGCATTTT; CDR3aa: CSSGVGNQPQHF
v_gene: TRBV6-1; abundance: .; len: 14; d_gene: .; j_gene: TRBJ1-6; CDR3nt: TGTGCCAGCACCCAACAGGGTCCGATTTCACCCCTCCACTTT; CDR3aa: CASTQQGPISPLHF
v_gene: TRBV21-1; abundance: once; len: 18; d_gene: .; j_gene: TRBJ1-6; CDR3nt: TGTGCCAGCAGCCTTGGCGGGGGGCGGGGGTCCTATAATTCACCCCTCCACTTT; CDR3aa: CASSLGGGRGSYNSPLHF
v_gene: TRBV6-2/TRBV6-3; abundance: .; len: 14; d_gene: .; j_gene: TRBJ1-5; CDR3nt: TGTGCCAGCAGTTACAAGGGGGACAATCAGCCCCAGCATTTT; CDR3aa: CASSYKGDNQPQHF
v_gene: TRBV5-4; abundance: .; len: 14; d_gene: .; j_gene: TRBJ1-2; CDR3nt: TGTGCCAGCAGCTTGAAGGTTCCAAGTTCTGGCTACACCTTC; CDR3aa: CASSLKVPSSGYTF
v_gene: TRBV10-3; abundance: .; len: 14; d_gene: TRBD1; j_gene: TRBJ2-3; CDR3nt: TGTGCCATCAGTCGACAGGGTACGACAGATACGCAGTATTTT; CDR3aa: CAISRQGTTDTQYF
v_gene: TRBV19; abundance: .; len: 15; d_gene: TRBD1; j_gene: TRBJ1-6; CDR3nt: TGTGCCAGTAGTATATCCGACAGGGTCAATTCACCCCTCCACTTT; CDR3aa: CASSISDRVNSPLHF
v_gene: TRBV6-1; abundance: few; len: 12; d_gene: .; j_gene: TRBJ2-3; CDR3nt: TGTGCCAGCAGACCCACCGGGAGATCGCAGTATTTT; CDR3aa: CASRPTGRSQYF
v_gene: TRBV19; abundance: few; len: 13; d_gene: .; j_gene: TRBJ1-2; CDR3nt: TGTGCCAGTAGGCTCGGTCAGAACTATGGCTACACCTTC; CDR3aa: CASRLGQNYGYTF
v_gene: TRBV28; abundance: .; len: 13; d_gene: .; j_gene: TRBJ1-5; CDR3nt: TGTGCCAGCAGTTCTTGGGACAATCAGCCCCAGCATTTT; CDR3aa: CASSSWDNQPQHF
v_gene: TRBV2; abundance: few; len: 14; d_gene: .; j_gene: TRBJ1-2; CDR3nt: TGTGCCAGCAGTGCTGTAGGGGGTAACTATGGCTACACCTTC; CDR3aa: CASSAVGGNYGYTF
v_gene: TRBV19; abundance: .; len: 15; d_gene: TRBD1; j_gene: TRBJ2-1; CDR3nt: TGTGCCAGTACCGGCGGACAGGGGTCCTACAATGAGCAGTTCTTC; CDR3aa: CASTGGQGSYNEQFF
v_gene: TRBV7-2; abundance: few; len: 13; d_gene: .; j_gene: TRBJ1-6; CDR3nt: TGTGCCAGCATTGAGACCTATAATTCACCCCTCCACTTT; CDR3aa: CASIETYNSPLHF
v_gene: TRBV5-4; abundance: few; len: 17; d_gene: TRBD2; j_gene: TRBJ2-3; CDR3nt: TGTGCCAGCACTGCCACTAGCGGGAGGGCCGTCACAGATACGCAGTATTTT; CDR3aa: CASTATSGRAVTDTQYF
v_gene: TRBV24-1; abundance: .; len: 15; d_gene: .; j_gene: TRBJ1-3; CDR3nt: TGTGCCACCAGGGCTGCCGGGACGCTTGGAAACACCATATATTTT; CDR3aa: CATRAAGTLGNTIYF
v_gene: TRBV28; abundance: .; len: 14; d_gene: .; j_gene: TRBJ1-1; CDR3nt: TGTGCCAGCAGTCCACAGGTTTCCGCCCTTGAAGCTTTCTTT; CDR3aa: CASSPQVSALEAFF
v_gene: TRBV7-3; abundance: .; len: 14; d_gene: .; j_gene: TRBJ2-7; CDR3nt: TGTGCCAGCAGCTTAAACTCAGGGCCCTACGAGCAGTACTTC; CDR3aa: CASSLNSGPYEQYF
v_gene: TRBV20-1; abundance: few; len: 13; d_gene: .; j_gene: TRBJ1-1; CDR3nt: TGCAGTGCTGGCGGCCAGATGAACACTGAAGCTTTCTTT; CDR3aa: CSAGGQMNTEAFF
v_gene: TRBV12-3/TRBV12-4; abundance: .; len: 13; d_gene: TRBD1; j_gene: TRBJ1-1; CDR3nt: TGTGCCAGCAGCTCAATAGGGACAGGGAAAGCTTTCTTT; CDR3aa: CASSSIGTGKAFF
v_gene: TRBV2; abundance: .; len: 14; d_gene: .; j_gene: TRBJ2-3; CDR3nt: TGTGCCAGCAGTGAGAGTCTAGCGAGAGATACGCAGTATTTT; CDR3aa: CASSESLARDTQYF
v_gene: TRBV7-9; abundance: .; len: 14; d_gene: .; j_gene: TRBJ2-1; CDR3nt: TGTGCCAGCAGCTTAGCGTCGACAGTCAATGAGCAGTTCTTC; CDR3aa: CASSLASTVNEQFF
v_gene: TRBV30; abundance: .; len: 11; d_gene: .; j_gene: TRBJ2-2; CDR3nt: TGTGCCTGGAAGGGCACCGGGGAGCTGTTTTTT; CDR3aa: CAWKGTGELFF
v_gene: TRBV21-1; abundance: .; len: 17; d_gene: .; j_gene: TRBJ2-7; CDR3nt: TGTGCCAGCAGCAAAGGACTAGCGGGAGGTAACACCTACGAGCAGTACTTC; CDR3aa: CASSKGLAGGNTYEQYF
v_gene: TRBV2; abundance: few; len: 15; d_gene: TRBD1; j_gene: TRBJ2-5; CDR3nt: TGTGCCAGCGCCATCGGGACAGGGGGGCAAGAGACCCAGTACTTC; CDR3aa: CASAIGTGGQETQYF
v_gene: TRBV24-1; abundance: .; len: 15; d_gene: TRBD1; j_gene: TRBJ2-5; CDR3nt: TGTGCCACCAGCCAGGTTGCAGGGGGTTTAGAGACCCAGTACTTC; CDR3aa: CATSQVAGGLETQYF
v_gene: TRBV18; abundance: .; len: 15; d_gene: TRBD1; j_gene: TRBJ1-6; CDR3nt: TGTGCCAGCTCGTTGGGACAGGGGGCAGTTTCACCCCTCCACTTT; CDR3aa: CASSLGQGAVSPLHF
v_gene: TRBV27; abundance: .; len: 14; d_gene: TRBD2; j_gene: TRBJ2-3; CDR3nt: TGTGCCAGTGCTTCGCGGGAGGGTTGGGATACGCAGTATTTT; CDR3aa: CASASREGWDTQYF
v_gene: TRBV19; abundance: .; len: 13; d_gene: .; j_gene: TRBJ1-5; CDR3nt: TGTGCCAGTAGTATCCCCTTCAATCAGCCCCAGCATTTT; CDR3aa: CASSIPFNQPQHF